A single sample is the source of the 9 T cell receptor beta chains below, sequenced in a study of shared clonotypes between healthy human individuals. The table came from immunoSEQ multiplex PCR; TCRdb's copy has only in-frame clones and leaves some out. In the table there are roughly 660,000 clones, 80% to 95% of which are singletons. Sequences were obtained from memory CD8+ T cells from PBMCs. Subset noted: CD45RO+ cells pooled with CCR7-negative TemRA cells. The receptor source for this set is a man in his late teens or twenties in good health. Some clones in this sample may be carry-over from other donors' samples.

The chain joins TRBV27 to TRBJ2-7; TRBD1 aligns across 7 bases. This CDR3 spans 14 amino acids. The J segment lost 2 bases and the V segment lost 6 bases, leaving 7 bases of the junction unmatched. Germline values: CDR1 MNHEY, CDR2 SMNVEV (reference sequence). This CDR3 reads CASRLTGYTYEQYF. CDR3 DNA: TGTGCCAGCAGATTGACAGGGTACACCTACGAGCAGTACTTC.

J is TRBJ2-3 and V is TRBV29-1, with D unresolved. Trimming removed 4 bases from V and 0 bases from J, with 11 bases in between. The CDR3 extends over 14 amino acids. Germline CDR1 and CDR2: SQVTM and ANQGSEA. The CDR3 DNA reads as TGCAGCGTTGTGGGGATCTTCAGCACAGATACGCAGTATTTT. Its translation: CSVVGIFSTDTQYF.

The rearrangement joins TRBV7-9 to TRBJ2-7, with 13 bases aligning to TRBD2. The CDR3 extends over 14 amino acids. V dropped 6 bases and J dropped 3; count of bases not matched to a gene: 2. Germline values: CDR1 SEHNR, CDR2 FQNEAQ (reference sequence). For the CDR3, the DNA is TGTGCCAGCAGAGGGACTAGCGGGATCTACGAGCAGTACTTC. It encodes CASRGTSGIYEQYF.

On this clone: Other DNA sequences in the same sample also yield this CDR3. This chain uses TRBV27 with TRBJ2-1, with 9 bases lining up with TRBD2. CDR1 and CDR2 (germline): MNHEY, SMNVEV (reference sequence). The junction had 3 bases not matched to a gene; V was cut back by 5 bases and J by 4 bases. The CDR3 contains 14 residues. CDR3 in DNA: TGTGCCAGCAGTCCCCTAGCGGGGTACAATGAGCAGTTCTTC. This encodes CASSPLAGYNEQFF.

The rearrangement links TRBV5-1 to TRBJ2-2, with TRBD1 matching 12 bases. The germline V gene has CDR1 SGHRS and CDR2 YFSETQ. This CDR3 spans 16 amino acids. Trimming took 5 bases from V and 1 from J; bases not matched to a gene: 3. CDR3 amino acids: CASSRDRGLNTGELFF. CDR3 sequence (DNA): TGCGCCAGCAGTAGGGACAGGGGGCTGAACACCGGGGAGCTGTTTTTT.

This clone was recorded once. This sample includes further DNA sequences coding for the same CDR3. V is TRBV27 and J is TRBJ2-1, with D maybe TRBD1 (5 bases). CDR1 is MNHEY and CDR2 is SMNVEV in the germline V gene (reference sequence). The V end lost 2 bases, the J end lost 2 bases, and 10 bases lay between the germline ends. The CDR3 consists of 15 residues. CDR3 residues: CASSLGQGPYNEQFF. The CDR3 region has the DNA TGTGCCAGCAGTTTAGGCCAGGGTCCCTACAATGAGCAGTTCTTC.

Only one count was recorded for this clone. The same CDR3 can be traced to other DNA sequences in this sample. CDR3 in DNA: TGTGCCAGCAGCGTAGTCGGGAGAGGAGATACGCAGTATTTT. It specifies CASSVVGRGDTQYF. The chain combines TRBV9 with TRBJ2-3; TRBD2 might be the D (6 bases). The germline CDR1 and CDR2 sequences are SGDLS and YYNGEE. Trimming shortened V by 0 bases and J by 5 bases, and 10 bases separated the two germline ends. The CDR3 covers 14 residues.

The chain combines TRBV4-1 with TRBJ2-3; TRBD1 matches at 7 bases. J lost 2 bases, V lost 5 bases, and 10 bases had no gene match. The CDR3 loop spans 16 amino acids. CDR1 is MGHRA and CDR2 is YSYEKL in the germline V gene. The CDR3 sequence: CASSEKQGSSTDTQYF. In DNA form, the CDR3 reads TGCGCCAGCAGCGAAAAACAGGGGTCCTCCACAGATACGCAGTATTTT.

This chain uses TRBV7-3 with TRBJ2-6; a possible D gene is TRBD2 (6 bases). The V end was cut by 5 bases, the J end by 0 bases, with 14 bases between. CDR1 is SGHTA and CDR2 is FQGTGA in the germline V gene. The CDR3 is made up of 17 amino acids. CDR3 in amino acids: CASSPGLIHSGANVLTF. As DNA, the CDR3 is TGTGCCAGCAGCCCGGGACTCATCCACTCTGGGGCCAACGTCCTGACTTTC.